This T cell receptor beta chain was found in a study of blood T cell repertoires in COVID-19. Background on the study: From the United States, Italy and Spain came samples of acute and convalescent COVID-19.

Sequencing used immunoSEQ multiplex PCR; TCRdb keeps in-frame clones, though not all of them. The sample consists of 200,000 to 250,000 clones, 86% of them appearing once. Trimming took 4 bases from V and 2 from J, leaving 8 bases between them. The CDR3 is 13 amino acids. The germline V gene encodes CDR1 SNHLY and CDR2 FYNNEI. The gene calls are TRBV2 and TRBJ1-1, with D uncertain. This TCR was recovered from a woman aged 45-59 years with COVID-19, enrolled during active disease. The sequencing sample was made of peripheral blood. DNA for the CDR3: TGTGCCAGCAGTGTCTTGACTAACACTGAAGCTTTCTTT. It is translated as CASSVLTNTEAFF. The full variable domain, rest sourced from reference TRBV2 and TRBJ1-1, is EPEVTQTPSHQVTQMGQEVILRCVPISNHLYFYWYRQILGQKVEFLVSFYNNEISEKSEIFDDQFSVERPDGSNFTLKIRSTKLEDSAMYFCASSVLTNTEAFFGQGTRLTVV.